In this sample, the clone carrying this T cell receptor beta chain turned up many times. Its target is unknown. These data are taken from a study of T-cell reconstitution after alpha-beta-depleted transplantation in children. Findings of the study overall: Several hundred expanded graft clones reportedly were the source of alpha-beta T cells about two months after transplant.

During its preparation, the TCRbeta library received unique molecular identifiers. TCRdb reanalysed the PCR reads using MiXCR and keeps one entry per CDR3 protein. The sample yields about 240,000 distinct CDR3 sequences, about 26% seen once. The sequence was collected from a girl aged 2-15 years with Fanconi anemia, due to receive a stem cell transplant. This sample comprised PBMCs, obtained before TCRalphabeta/CD19-depleted stem cell transplant.

CDR3 sequence: CSVVFGGSVETQYF. The CDR3 DNA sequence: TGCAGCGTTGTCTTTGGCGGGAGTGTAGAGACCCAGTACTTC. This rearrangement joins TRBV29-1 to TRBJ2-5; TRBD2 agrees at 7 bases. V shed 4 bases and J 4 bases; nucleotides not matched to a gene: 9. Germline lookup yields CDR1 SQVTM and CDR2 ANQGSEA. This CDR3 contains 14 residues.